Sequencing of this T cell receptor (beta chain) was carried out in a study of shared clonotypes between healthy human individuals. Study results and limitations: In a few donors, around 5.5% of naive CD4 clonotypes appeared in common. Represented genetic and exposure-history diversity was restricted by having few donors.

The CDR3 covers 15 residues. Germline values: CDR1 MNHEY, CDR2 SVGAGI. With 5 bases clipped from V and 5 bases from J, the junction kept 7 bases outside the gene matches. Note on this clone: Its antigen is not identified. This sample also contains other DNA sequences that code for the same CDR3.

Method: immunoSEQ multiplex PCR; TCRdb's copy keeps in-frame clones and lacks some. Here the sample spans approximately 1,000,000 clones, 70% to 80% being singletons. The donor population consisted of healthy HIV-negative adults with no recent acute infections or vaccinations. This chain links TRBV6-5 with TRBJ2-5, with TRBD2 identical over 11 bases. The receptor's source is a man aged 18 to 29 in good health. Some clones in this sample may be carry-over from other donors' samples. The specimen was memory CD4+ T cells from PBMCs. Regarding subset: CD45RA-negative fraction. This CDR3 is CASSPRTSGSETQYF. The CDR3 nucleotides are TGTGCCAGCAGTCCCCGAACTAGCGGGAGTGAGACCCAGTACTTC.